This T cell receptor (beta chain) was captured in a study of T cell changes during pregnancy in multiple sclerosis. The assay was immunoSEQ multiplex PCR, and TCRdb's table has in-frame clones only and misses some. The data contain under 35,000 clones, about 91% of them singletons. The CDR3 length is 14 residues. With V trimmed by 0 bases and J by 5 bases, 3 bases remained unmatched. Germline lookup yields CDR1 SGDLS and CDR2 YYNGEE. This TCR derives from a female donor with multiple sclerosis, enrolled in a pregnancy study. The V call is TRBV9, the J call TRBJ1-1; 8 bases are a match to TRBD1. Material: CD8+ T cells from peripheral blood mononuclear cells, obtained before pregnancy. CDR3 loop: CASSVGQGKTEAFF. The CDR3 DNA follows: TGTGCCAGCAGCGTAGGACAGGGGAAAACTGAAGCTTTCTTT.